This TCR beta chain originates from a study of CD8+ T cells in alopecia areata. Stated treatment: oral pan-JAK inhibitor, 5-10 mg twice daily. Sorted out of PBMCs were CD4+ T cells and CD8+ T cells. This clone was counted only a few times. Its matching antigen is unknown. TCR sequencing used cDNA made by reverse transcription of extracted RNA. This table comes from immunoSEQ multiplex PCR, and its TCRdb copy is limited to in-frame clones, with some not included. Of roughly 210,000 clones listed, roughly 40% were seen once; the top ten hold about 2.4%. General observations from the study: Clonality in the scalp and expanded CD8+ clones ranked among the top 100 were significantly decreased by tofacitinib. TCR sharing across patients was less clear than in mice, possibly HLA-related.

V dropped 7 bases and J dropped 4 bases, with 13 bases sitting between them. CDR1 and CDR2 (germline): SQVTM, ANQGSEA. This CDR3 spans 13 amino acids. The material was CD4+ T cells sorted from blood, obtained at approximately week 36, from a patient treated with tofacitinib. The TCR originated in a human donor with alopecia areata. The chain recombines TRBV29-1 with TRBJ2-2; D may be TRBD2 (5 bases). The chain's CDR3 is CSAPTAGTGELFF. The CDR3 DNA follows: TGCAGCGCTCCGACGGCGGGCACCGGGGAGCTGTTTTTT.